These T cell receptor beta chains were read from a single sample in a study of T-cell reconstitution after alpha-beta-depleted transplantation in children. TCRdb redid the calling of the PCR reads with MiXCR, one entry per CDR3 protein. The table includes fewer than 150,000 distinct CDR3 sequences, 9.5% to 10% detected once. The sequences come from PBMCs, mostly from graft donor cells, collected 180 days after TCRalphabeta/CD19-depleted stem cell transplant. The receptors were gathered from a girl under three years old who had a stem cell transplant for combined immunodeficiency, so the T cells may come from the graft donor. The conserved cysteine and the conserved F or W are not part of the CDR3 here.

TRBJ2-7	TRBV20-1	GVGQGTNYEQY
TRBJ2-1	TRBV19	ASSTWTSGSNSYNEQF
TRBJ2-7	TRBV5-6	ASSSRVDWGSYEQY
TRBJ2-3	TRBV7-3	ASSPLGARTDTQY
TRBJ2-3	TRBV20-1	SATLAGGLDTQY
TRBJ2-2	TRBV30	ACPRGGATGELF
TRBJ2-7	TRBV7-8	ASSSQTYEQY
TRBJ1-2	TRBV29-1	SVPGRANYGYT
TRBJ2-1	TRBV6-1	ASSAGILLGNEQF
TRBJ2-3	TRBV14	ASSHLLPTATDTQY
TRBJ1-1	TRBV20-1	SARGYNFFSPEAF
TRBJ2-5	TRBV5-1	ASSLRGKETQY
TRBJ2-7	TRBV12-3/TRBV12-4	ASSLGSKPGEQY
TRBJ2-7	TRBV5-1	ASSSTGGGEDEQY
TRBJ2-7	TRBV20-1	SAQDRAYEQY
TRBJ2-3	TRBV28	ASGKISTDTQY
TRBJ2-3	TRBV29-1	SVEDLETGGMDTQY
TRBJ2-3	TRBV20-1	SARVVAGFTDTQY
TRBJ2-7	TRBV10-3	AISEFGLHYEQY
TRBJ2-1	TRBV11-2	ASSHQRAYNEQF
TRBJ2-1	TRBV10-3	AISESKGLAGGYEQF
TRBJ1-1	TRBV5-5	ASSLPLRRAEAF
TRBJ2-7	TRBV20-1	SAPFPGQGFYEQY
TRBJ2-7	TRBV29-1	SVEPRTGTEQY
TRBJ2-3	TRBV10-3	AISQFGVTDTQY
TRBJ1-6	TRBV20-1	SANRGSNSPLH
TRBJ2-1	TRBV5-1	ASSIRDFPVTQF
TRBJ2-5	TRBV7-6	ASSLGQVSQY
TRBJ2-3	TRBV20-1	SARTSGKADTQY
TRBJ2-5	TRBV29-1	SVGPGNQETQY
TRBJ2-5	TRBV12-3/TRBV12-4	ASSPGAFVTRGQY
TRBJ2-1	TRBV24-1	ATGTGAYNEQF
TRBJ2-7	TRBV5-6	ASSLALGRGAYEQY
TRBJ1-3	TRBV29-1	SVGTPSGNTIY
TRBJ2-2	TRBV10-3	AISLGRAENTGELF
TRBJ2-7	TRBV4-1	ASSQVYGGLRQY
TRBJ2-7	TRBV5-1	ASSLAGEVSYEQY
TRBJ2-3	TRBV12-3/TRBV12-4	ASSFPQPDTQY
TRBJ2-5	TRBV12-3/TRBV12-4	ASSLFMAVLGETQY
TRBJ1-1	TRBV5-1	ASSLRGETSAEAF
TRBJ1-1	TRBV20-1	SARGFRGNTEAF